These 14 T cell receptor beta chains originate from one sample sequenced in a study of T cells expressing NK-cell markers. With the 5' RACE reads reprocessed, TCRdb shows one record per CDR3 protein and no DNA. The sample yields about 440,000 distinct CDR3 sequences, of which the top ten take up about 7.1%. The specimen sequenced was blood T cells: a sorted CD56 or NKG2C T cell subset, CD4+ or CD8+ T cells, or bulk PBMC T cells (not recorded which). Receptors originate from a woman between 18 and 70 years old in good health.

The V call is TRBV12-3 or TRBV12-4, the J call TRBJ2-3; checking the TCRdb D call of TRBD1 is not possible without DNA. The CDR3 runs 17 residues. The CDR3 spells CASSPPGVHLGTDTQYF.

CDR3 loop: CASSPTASGGAKFGEQFF. The chain has TRBV7-7 and TRBJ2-1; without DNA, the TCRdb call of TRBD2 cannot be checked. There are 18 residues in the CDR3. Germline V gene lookup returns CDR1 SSHAT and CDR2 FNYEAQ (reference sequence).

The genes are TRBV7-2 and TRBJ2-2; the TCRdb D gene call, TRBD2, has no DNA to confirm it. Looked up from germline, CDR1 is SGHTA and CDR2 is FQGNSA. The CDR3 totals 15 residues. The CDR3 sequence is CASRSDLHARGELFF.

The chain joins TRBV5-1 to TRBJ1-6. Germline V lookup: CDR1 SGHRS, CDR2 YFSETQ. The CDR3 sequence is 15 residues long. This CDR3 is CASSERTLDDSPLHF.

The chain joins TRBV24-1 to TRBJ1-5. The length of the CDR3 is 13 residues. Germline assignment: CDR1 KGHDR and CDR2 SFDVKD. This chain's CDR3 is CATSYRDNQPQHF.

The CDR3 is CASRQEGQPQHF. This chain uses TRBV7-9 with TRBJ1-5. Germline loops: CDR1 SEHNR, CDR2 FQNEAQ (reference sequence). The length of the CDR3 is 12 residues.

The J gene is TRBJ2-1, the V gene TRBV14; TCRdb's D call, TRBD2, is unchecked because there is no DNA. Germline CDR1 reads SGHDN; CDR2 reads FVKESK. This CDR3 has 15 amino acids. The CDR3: CASSQGAGGYNEQFF.

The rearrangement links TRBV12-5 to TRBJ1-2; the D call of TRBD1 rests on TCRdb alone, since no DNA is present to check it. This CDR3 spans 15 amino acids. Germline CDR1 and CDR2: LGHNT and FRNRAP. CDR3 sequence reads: CASGDSGTGAGGYTF.

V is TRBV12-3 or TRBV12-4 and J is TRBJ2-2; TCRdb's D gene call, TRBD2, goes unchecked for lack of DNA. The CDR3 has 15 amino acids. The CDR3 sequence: CATSIGGGGTGELFF.

The CDR3 region is CASVRGDEQFF. V and J are TRBV12-3 or TRBV12-4 and TRBJ2-1; TCRdb gives TRBD1 as the D gene, but with no DNA this cannot be confirmed. This CDR3 has 11 residues.

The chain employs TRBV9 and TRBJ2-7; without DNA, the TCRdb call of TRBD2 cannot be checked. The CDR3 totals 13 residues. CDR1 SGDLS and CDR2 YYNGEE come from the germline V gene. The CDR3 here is CASSVVVSGEQYF.

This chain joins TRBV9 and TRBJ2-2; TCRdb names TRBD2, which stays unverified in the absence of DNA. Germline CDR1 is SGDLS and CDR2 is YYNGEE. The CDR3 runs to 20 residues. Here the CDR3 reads CASSAQMTSGGGTYTGELFF.

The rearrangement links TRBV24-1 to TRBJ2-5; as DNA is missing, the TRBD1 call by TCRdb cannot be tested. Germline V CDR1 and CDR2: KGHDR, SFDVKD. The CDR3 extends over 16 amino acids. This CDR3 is CATSDPPGPGGETQYF.

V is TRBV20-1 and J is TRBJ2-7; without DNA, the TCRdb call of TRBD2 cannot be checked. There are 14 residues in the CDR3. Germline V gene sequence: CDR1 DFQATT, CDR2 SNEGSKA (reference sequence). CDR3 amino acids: CSGPATTSGYEQYF.